The clone carrying this T cell receptor (beta chain) has just one count. Its target is unknown. The investigators amplified TCR beta CDR3 regions from RNA transcripts. TCR CDR3 underwent first-round RT-PCR with the HTBI primer set. MiXCR, applied by TCRdb to the multiplex PCR reads, yields one record per CDR3 protein. The sample holds approximately 32,000 distinct CDR3 sequences, roughly 52% seen once. This sample was included in a study of T cells in Graves' hyperthyroidism and ophthalmopathy. The study, taken as a whole, reports: Ophthalmopathy onset followed model prediction by a median about 6.9 months.

Initially, at the first diagnosis of hyperthyroidism and before any ophthalmopathy symptoms, blood was sampled. The V and J ends lost 8 bases and 9 bases, in that order; junction bases with no gene match: 6. There are 12 residues in the CDR3. The rearrangement uses TRBV7-1 and TRBJ2-1; 8 bases align to TRBD1. TRBV7-1 is an open reading frame, and its role is uncertain. The sample taken for sequencing was blood. The sequence was obtained from a woman aged 45 to 65 with Graves' hyperthyroidism that later progressed to Graves' ophthalmopathy. As DNA, the CDR3 is TGTGCCAGCCGTCAGGGGGCCGGTGAGCAGTTCTTC. Its translation: CASRQGAGEQFF.